This T cell receptor (beta chain) derives from a study of blood T cell repertoires in COVID-19. Study-level background: Samples representing acute and convalescent COVID-19 were sourced from the United States, Italy and Spain. T cells, B-cell-depleted T cells, or PBMCs provided the cDNA or gDNA that served as material.

Germline assignment: CDR1 LGHNA and CDR2 YSLEER. With 2 bases removed from V and 2 bases from J, the gap between germline ends came to 11 bases. This CDR3 contains 15 residues. Authors' data handling: Amplified reference gene primers provided the basis for estimating nucleated cell counts. The protocol was immunoSEQ multiplex PCR, while the TCRdb copy is restricted to in-frame clones and leaves out a portion. V and J calls plus clone size are reproduced from that table; the DNA served to infer D and trimming. Of about 56,000 clones detected, around 90% appear once; the ten largest clones hold roughly 3.5%. This clone was seen only once.

The clonotype was recovered from a man aged 45-65 years with active COVID-19. Sequenced material: peripheral blood. The V and J genes are TRBV4-3 and TRBJ2-3, with a weak D call TRBD1 (6 bases). Here the CDR3 reads CASSQIQGLTDTQYF. The CDR3 nucleotides are TGCGCCAGCAGCCAAATACAGGGCCTCACAGATACGCAGTATTTT.